This T cell receptor beta chain was sequenced in a study of CXCR3-negative and CXCR3-positive naive CD8 T cells (dated 2019 in TCRdb). With regard to the full study: In total, some 130 million TRB reads were obtained, or roughly 1.5 +/- 0.3 million reads per library. The TRBV-TRBJ cluster analysis covered naive subsets from 5 donors and memory cells from 3 donors. Diversity and physicochemical repertoire analyses were performed on some eleven donors pooled from two independent experiments. Broad study findings and their caveats: Similar TRBV-TRBJ usage was shown by naive CXCR3-negative and CXCR3-positive cells from the same donor, whereas distinct patterns were shown by memory cells. Comparably high repertoire diversity was found in both naive subsets, whereas much lower repertoire diversity was found in memory CD8+ T cells. TRB CDR3s from CXCR3-positive naive cells showed higher hydrophobicity (lower Kidera factor 4), lower energy, and higher strength and volume indices than CXCR3-negative naive cells. Freshly isolated PBMCs were used for most assays because CXCR3 expression went down partially after cryopreservation. Because surface CD5, which has been linked to self-reactivity in mice, was comparable between naive subsets, TCR interaction strength was also inferred from TRB CDR3 physicochemical properties.

Each CD8+ T cell subset was flow-sorted in triplicate, with fewer than 350,000 cells per subset placed directly into RLT lysis buffer. To keep memory contaminants out, a stringent definition of naive CD8+ T cells was applied: CD45RO-CCR7+CD27+CD95-. Using standard density gradient centrifugation, peripheral blood mononuclear cells were isolated from buffy coats. A FACSAria III was used to flow-sort naive CD8+ T cells into CXCR3-negative and CXCR3-positive populations. An RNeasy Mini Kit was used to extract total RNA from the sorted cells. Sequencing was performed on a NextSeq 550. The Human TCR Profiling Kit (MiLaboratory) was used to make UMI-labeled 5' RACE TRB cDNA libraries. The full amount of extracted RNA was used for cDNA synthesis, and the full amount of resulting cDNA was used for PCR amplification. Libraries were prepared in parallel with an identical number of PCR cycles. As for the original processing: About 54,000 +/- 9,700 unique UMI-labeled TRB cDNA molecules per library were extracted with MIGEC and MiXCR, with at least two reads per UMI required. Each library averaged 40,000 +/- 10,000 functional in-frame TRB CDR3 nucleotide clonotypes without stop codons. After downsampling to 5000 UMI-labeled TRB molecules per sample, diversity metrics such as normalized Shannon-Wiener and Chao1 were calculated in VDJtools. Clonotype-size-weighted physicochemical properties of the central five CDR3 residues (interaction energy, strength, volume and Kidera factor 4) were computed in VDJtools. TCRdb reprocessed the reads and provides one entry for every CDR3 protein sequence; no DNA is given. The authors' filters were not applied to this entry. The sample's own table lists about 90,000 distinct CDR3 sequences. 0.7% to 1% of the sample is taken by the ten largest.

CDR1 MNHEY and CDR2 SMNVEV were looked up in the germline V gene (reference sequence). The CDR3 measures 15 amino acids from cysteine to phenylalanine. Only the protein is available. A note on this clonotype: It lacks a known antigen.

Recombination connected TRBV27 to TRBJ2-7; lacking DNA, the TRBD2 call made by TCRdb goes unchecked. Sequences were obtained from naive CXCR3+ CD8+ T cells from blood. In the paper's terms, the cell subset or site label means: CD45RO-CCR7+CD27+CD95- naive CD8+ T cells expressing CXCR3 (TNR3+). This clonotype was sampled from a human donor in good health. Some clones in this sample may be carry-over from other donors' samples. The CDR3 protein is CASSSLAGGTYEQYF.